These 16 T cell receptor beta chains came from one sample sequenced in a study of OX40 agonist ivuxolimab in advanced cancers. Method: immunoSEQ multiplex PCR; TCRdb's copy keeps in-frame clones and lacks some. In the table there are tens of thousands of clones, 65% to 90% of which are singletons. The sample here was CD4+ or CD8+ T cells sorted from blood, taken in a trial of the OX40 agonist ivuxolimab. The source of these receptors is an adult with an advanced solid tumor such as melanoma, head and neck, liver or kidney cancer.

The V and J genes are TRBV27 and TRBJ2-1; no reliable D call. Germline V gives CDR1 MNHEY, CDR2 SMNVEV (reference sequence). The CDR3 length is 14 residues. Trimming took off 4 bases at V and 7 bases at J, with 14 bases between the two ends. The CDR3 sequence: CASSSSLQWNEQFF. The CDR3 DNA follows: TGTGCCAGCAGTTCCTCGTTGCAGTGGAATGAGCAGTTCTTC.

The chain links TRBV7-3 to TRBJ2-7, with D hard to call. V lost 5 bases and J lost 6, with 23 bases in between. The CDR3 is made up of 16 amino acids. Germline CDR1 and CDR2: SGHTA and FQGTGA. The CDR3 sequence is CASSPPVLGLIGEQYF. The CDR3 bases are TGTGCCAGCAGCCCCCCCGTTTTGGGCCTAATTGGCGAGCAGTACTTC.

The rearrangement links TRBV6-5 to TRBJ2-7; no definite D call. The CDR3 consists of 15 residues. Germline loops: CDR1 MNHEY, CDR2 SVGAGI. Deletions cut 0 bases from V and 5 bases from J, with 14 bases between. The CDR3 region has the DNA TGTGCCAGCAGTTACTCGACGCTGTCTCGGGACGAGCAGTACTTC. This sequence encodes CASSYSTLSRDEQYF.

The rearrangement joins TRBV6-4 to TRBJ1-1, with D uncertain. V was clipped by 6 bases and J by 0 bases, with 8 bases between them. The CDR3 totals 13 residues. CDR1 is MRHNA and CDR2 is SNTAGT in the germline V gene. CDR3 bases: TGTGCCAGCAGCACACAGATGAACACTGAAGCTTTCTTT. The encoded protein is CASSTQMNTEAFF.

A single count supports this clone. The rearrangement links TRBV10-3 to TRBJ1-2, with a weak D call TRBD1 (6 bases). Germline values: CDR1 ENHRY, CDR2 SYGVKD. V gave up 6 bases and J gave up 6 bases, with 17 bases separating them. CDR3 length equals 14 residues. DNA of the CDR3: TGTGCCATCAGCGTGGATACAGGGTTCGATGGCTACACCTTC. Translating it yields CAISVDTGFDGYTF.

This clone was seen a single time. V is TRBV27 and J is TRBJ1-5; TRBD1 might be the D (5 bases). The CDR3 covers 15 residues. In germline, CDR1 is MNHEY, CDR2 SMNVEV (reference sequence). V dropped 6 bases and J dropped 0 bases, with 12 bases sitting between them. In DNA, the CDR3 is TGTGCCAGCAGAGCCCGCGGGGGTAGCAATCAGCCCCAGCATTTT. Translating gives CASRARGGSNQPQHF.

V usage is TRBV13 and J usage is TRBJ1-2; possibly TRBD1 for D (5 bases). Per germline, CDR1 PRHDT and CDR2 FYEKMQ (reference sequence). Trimming left V 3 bases short and J 8 bases short, with 13 bases between. CDR3 length: 13 amino acids. The CDR3 loop is CASSFGTRQGYTF. Written as DNA, the CDR3 is TGTGCCAGCAGCTTCGGGACCCGACAGGGCTACACCTTC.

The chain joins TRBV7-2 to TRBJ2-1; TRBD1 aligns across 7 bases. J was trimmed by 0 bases and V by 4 bases; bases with no gene match: 3. Germline CDR1 and CDR2: SGHTA and FQGNSA. The CDR3 runs 15 residues. The chain's CDR3 is CASSSTGSSYNEQFF. The CDR3 bases are TGTGCCAGCAGCTCGACAGGGAGCTCCTACAATGAGCAGTTCTTC.

The chain combines TRBV6-6 with TRBJ1-2, with D tentatively TRBD1 (5 bases). The CDR3 covers 13 residues. Trimming left V 2 bases short and J 6 bases short, with 10 bases between. Germline V CDR1 and CDR2: MNHNY, SVGAGI (reference sequence). CDR3 DNA sequence: TGTGCCAGCAGTTACGGGGGGATGGATGGCTACACCTTC. This translates into CASSYGGMDGYTF.

The rearrangement links TRBV6-5 to TRBJ2-7; 7 positions agree with TRBD1. CDR3 length: 15 amino acids. The trim removed 7 bases at V and 6 bases at J, leaving 15 bases unmatched. The germline CDR1 and CDR2 sequences are MNHEY and SVGAGI. For the CDR3, the DNA is TGTGCCAGCATTATTACTAGGGGGCGAGAATCCGAGCAGTACTTC. Translating gives CASIITRGRESEQYF.

This chain links TRBV29-1 with TRBJ2-5; D is ambiguous. CDR3 length equals 11 residues. V was trimmed by 6 bases and J by 4 bases, leaving 9 bases between them. CDR1 and CDR2 from the germline V gene are SQVTM and ANQGSEA. As DNA, the CDR3 is TGCAGCGTAGGAAGAGTAGAGACCCAGTACTTC. As protein: CSVGRVETQYF.

This rearrangement joins TRBV6-5 to TRBJ1-2; tentatively, D is TRBD1 (5 bases). The germline V gene encodes CDR1 MNHEY and CDR2 SVGAGI. There are 14 residues in the CDR3. V dropped 2 bases and J dropped 4 bases, with 11 bases sitting between them. CDR3 DNA sequence: TGTGCCAGCAGTTACCAGGACAAGGGCTATGGCTACACCTTC. Protein product: CASSYQDKGYGYTF.

The rearrangement uses TRBV30 and TRBJ1-2; D might be TRBD1 (5 bases). CDR1 and CDR2 (germline): GTSNPN, SVGIG (reference sequence). The V and J ends lost 3 bases and 13 bases respectively, with 12 bases between them. The CDR3 is made up of 10 amino acids. CDR3 loop: CAWSPGAITF. CDR3 sequence (DNA): TGTGCCTGGAGCCCTGGGGCAATCACCTTC.

The chain combines TRBV11-2 with TRBJ1-1; 7 bases agree with TRBD1. This CDR3 is built from 14 residues. The V gene end was trimmed by 5 bases and the J gene end by 7 bases; junction bases not matched to a gene: 10. Per the germline V gene, CDR1 is SGHAT and CDR2 is FQNNGV. The CDR3 DNA sequence: TGTGCCAGCAGCCCACTGACAGGGTCTTTTGAAGCTTTCTTT. It is translated as CASSPLTGSFEAFF.

This rearrangement joins TRBV6-5 to TRBJ1-3; D is possibly TRBD1 (5 bases). This CDR3 has 14 residues. The germline V gene has CDR1 MNHEY and CDR2 SVGAGI. Trimming shortened V by 6 bases and J by 4 bases, and 13 bases separated the two germline ends. DNA for the CDR3: TGTGCCAGCAGCCTGAAAAGGGACGGAAACACCATATATTTT. It codes for CASSLKRDGNTIYF.

The chain is built from TRBV6-6 and TRBJ2-5; the D gene is possibly TRBD1 (6 bases). The CDR3 length is 13 residues. Germline CDR1 is MNHNY and CDR2 is SVGAGI (reference sequence). Trimming removed 6 bases at V and 3 bases at J, with 11 bases between. The CDR3 DNA sequence: TGTGCCAGCAGCTACAGGGTAAAAGAGACCCAGTACTTC. Translated, it gives CASSYRVKETQYF.